A selection of T cell receptor beta chains follows, all from one sample in a study of T cell repertoires in cytomegalovirus infection. TCRdb analysed the reads with MiXCR anew, one entry per CDR3 protein. This table holds 350,000 to 550,000 distinct CDR3 sequences, roughly 30% found once. Sequencing input: PBMCs. These receptors were obtained from a human donor in good health (CMV status not recorded). Some clones in this sample may be carry-over from other donors' samples. CDR3s include the opening cysteine and the closing phenylalanine or tryptophan. The D gene is left open where the match is weak. For some rows the clone size is stated as once, few or many, or as a class when expanded; others skip it.

TGTGCCAGCAATTTGGCCGGAGGCCACACTGAAGCTTTCTTT,CASNLAGGHTEAFF,-,TRBV6-5,TRBJ1-1,-
TGTGCCAGCAGCTTAGACCTCTACAATGAGCACTTCTTC,CASSLDLYNEHFF,-,TRBV7-6,TRBJ2-1,-
TGTGCCAGCAGCTTAGATGGGGGCTTCAACACTGAAGCTTTCTTT,CASSLDGGFNTEAFF,-,TRBV7-9,TRBJ1-1,-
TGTGCCAGCAGCTTAGCGCAGGTAGGGACGGACAATGAGCAGTTCTTC,CASSLAQVGTDNEQFF,-,TRBV7-9,TRBJ2-1,few
TGTGCCAGCAGCCCCCTCCCCAGGGGACAGAGTGTCAGGGAGCTGTTTTTT,CASSPLPRGQSVRELFF,TRBD1,TRBV7-8,TRBJ2-2,many
TGTGCCAGCAGCCCGAAAGGGACAGGTGAACGCTATGGCTACACCTTC,CASSPKGTGERYGYTF,TRBD1,TRBV14,TRBJ1-2,-
TGTGCCAGCAGAAGTACGAACACCGGGGAGCTGTTTTTT,CASRSTNTGELFF,-,TRBV6-6,TRBJ2-2,few
TGTGCCTCGACCCCGGGACAGGGGATCAATGAGCAGTTCTTC,CASTPGQGINEQFF,TRBD1,TRBV2,TRBJ2-1,few
TGTGCCAGCAGCTCCGGGACAGGGGCCTACAATGAGCAGTTCTTC,CASSSGTGAYNEQFF,TRBD1,TRBV7-2,TRBJ2-1,many
TGTGCCACCAGTGATGGGGGACTAGCGGGGTATCAGTACAATGAGCCGTTCTTC,CATSDGGLAGYQYNEPFF,TRBD2,TRBV24-1,TRBJ2-1,-
TGCGCCAGCAGCCAAAGCATTCCGGCTGAAGCTTTCTTT,CASSQSIPAEAFF,-,TRBV4-1,TRBJ1-1,-
TGTGCCAGTACAGGGGCCTCCCAAGAGACCCAGTACTTC,CASTGASQETQYF,-,TRBV19,TRBJ2-5,-